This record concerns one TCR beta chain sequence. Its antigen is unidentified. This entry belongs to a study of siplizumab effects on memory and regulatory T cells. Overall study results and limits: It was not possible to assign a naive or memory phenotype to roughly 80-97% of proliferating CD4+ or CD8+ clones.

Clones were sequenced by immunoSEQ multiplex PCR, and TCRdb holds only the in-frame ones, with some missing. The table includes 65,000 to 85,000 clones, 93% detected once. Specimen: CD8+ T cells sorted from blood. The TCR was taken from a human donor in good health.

The CDR3 sequence: CASSNFPGGPADTQYF. The DNA of the CDR3 is TGTGCCAGTAGTAACTTTCCAGGGGGGCCAGCCGATACGCAGTATTTT. This chain connects TRBV19 to TRBJ2-3, with D possibly TRBD1 on 7 matching bases. The CDR3 length is 16 residues. Germline V gives CDR1 LNHDA, CDR2 SQIVND (reference sequence). The germline V and J ends were trimmed by 4 bases and 6 bases, with 20 bases remaining between them.